Each of the 20 T cell receptor beta chains below was sequenced from the same sample in a study of T cells after posttransplantation cyclophosphamide (dated by TCRdb to about 2016). The library was generated by the immunoSEQ multiplex PCR assay. Entries here come from immuneACCESS through TCRdb and include only in-frame sequences with V and J called. Some clones fail to appear in such tables; in the studies checked, an unresolved V gene covers under half of the shortfall, and the cause of the remainder is unknown. The table shows around 44,000 clones here, with no singletons. 2% to 3% of the sample lies in the top ten. Sequencing input: PBMCs. The receptors were sampled from a middle-aged man in good health, CMV-negative, and a related stem cell transplant donor.

There are many counts of this clone. The chain links TRBV19 to TRBJ1-5; D is possibly TRBD1 (6 bases). Germline lookup yields CDR1 LNHDA and CDR2 SQIVND (reference sequence). V was trimmed by 3 bases and J by 4 bases, leaving 10 bases between them. This CDR3 is 14 amino acids long. Written as DNA, the CDR3 is TGTGCCAGTAGTATTGGGACACTAAATCAGCCCCAGCATTTT. As protein: CASSIGTLNQPQHF.

In this sample, this clone turned up a few times. Its ends do not fully match the called genes, so a read error is possible. The rearrangement uses TRBV7-7 and TRBJ2-3; D may be TRBD2 (5 bases). The CDR3 loop spans 13 amino acids. The germline CDR1 and CDR2 sequences are SSHAT and FNYEAQ (reference sequence). CDR3 DNA sequence: TGTGCTAGCAGCTTAGGGAGAGCAGATACGCAGTATTTT. It translates to CASSLGRADTQYF.

This clone appeared many times. The J gene is TRBJ1-4, the V gene TRBV11-2; D remains unclear. The V end lost 5 bases, the J end lost 8 bases, and 12 bases lay between the germline ends. Germline values: CDR1 SGHAT, CDR2 FQNNGV. The CDR3 consists of 13 residues. CDR3 in amino acids: CASSARSREKLFF. CDR3 nucleotides: TGTGCCAGCAGCGCTAGGTCTAGAGAAAAACTGTTTTTT.

This clone was observed many times. This chain links TRBV19 with TRBJ1-5, with no clear D. The length of the CDR3 is 15 residues. Germline CDR1 is LNHDA and CDR2 is SQIVND (reference sequence). V was shortened by 3 bases and J by 2 bases, with 11 bases between the two germline ends. CDR3 residues: CASSMFDKGNQPQHF. The CDR3 DNA sequence: TGTGCCAGTAGTATGTTCGACAAGGGCAATCAGCCCCAGCATTTT. The complete variable domain, with remaining parts taken from reference TRBV19 and TRBJ1-5, reads DGGITQSPKYLFRKEGQNVTLSCEQNLNHDAMYWYRQDPGQGLRLIYYSQIVNDFQKGDIAEGYSVSREKKESFPLTVTSAQKNPTAFYLCASSMFDKGNQPQHFGDGTRLSIL.

The table lists this clone with many counts. The chain combines TRBV7-2 with TRBJ2-7; D possibly uses TRBD1 or TRBD2 (6 bases each). Trimming stripped 1 base from V and 6 bases from J, with 10 bases between. There are 13 residues in the CDR3. Germline V lookup: CDR1 SGHTA, CDR2 FQGNSA. The chain's CDR3 is CASSLVGGGEQYV. Here the CDR3 DNA reads TGTGCCAGCAGCTTAGTAGGAGGGGGCGAGCAGTACGTC.

In its sample, this clone was seen many times. This chain connects TRBV12-5 to TRBJ2-2, with TRBD2 matching 14 bases. CDR1 is LGHNT and CDR2 is FRNRAP in the germline V gene. This CDR3 comprises 19 residues. With V trimmed by 2 bases and J by 1 base, 6 bases remained unmatched. The CDR3 nucleotides read TGTGCTAGTGGTTTGAGGACTAGCGGGGGGCTACAGAACACCGGGGAGCTGTTTTTT. Protein product: CASGLRTSGGLQNTGELFF.

This clone occurred many times. This chain joins TRBV29-1 and TRBJ2-3; 10 nucleotides agree with TRBD2. V was pared by 4 bases and J by 4 bases, with 8 bases of the junction left unmatched. The germline V gene encodes CDR1 SQVTM and CDR2 ANQGSEA. The CDR3 length is 15 residues. The CDR3 region has the DNA TGCAGCGTTGTCGGCCTAGCGGGGGTATCAGATACGCAGTATTTT. Protein sequence: CSVVGLAGVSDTQYF.

This clone was found many times. The rearrangement joins TRBV7-8 to TRBJ1-1, with a possible D match to TRBD1 (6 bases). The V end lost 1 base, the J end lost 4 bases, and 7 bases lay between the germline ends. CDR1 is SGHVS, CDR2 FQNEAQ, per germline. The CDR3 consists of 13 residues. The CDR3 DNA is TGTGCCAGCAGCTTAGTCAGGGGCACTGAAGCTTTCTTT. Its protein product is CASSLVRGTEAFF.

This clone was seen ten or more times. This chain joins TRBV11-3 and TRBJ2-2; D is possibly TRBD2 (6 bases). Germline CDR1 is SGHNT and CDR2 is YENEEA. With 1 base removed from V and 1 base from J, the gap between germline ends came to 13 bases. The CDR3 covers 17 residues. Here the CDR3 reads CASSLATGTENTGELFF. The CDR3 DNA follows: TGTGCCAGCAGCTTAGCAACCGGGACTGAGAACACCGGGGAGCTGTTTTTT.

This clone was observed many times. As DNA, the CDR3 is TGTGCCAGCTCACCGAAGGGACAGGGGAATGTTGAGCAGTACTTC. As protein: CASSPKGQGNVEQYF. The gene calls are TRBV18 and TRBJ2-7, with 10 bases matching TRBD1. Germline V gives CDR1 KGHSH, CDR2 LQKENI. The CDR3 is 15 amino acids. The junction had 9 bases not matched to a gene; V was cut back by 3 bases and J by 7 bases.

This clone was picked up many times. The genes are TRBV6-5 and TRBJ1-2, with a tentative D call TRBD1 (6 bases). Germline-derived CDR1 and CDR2 are MNHEY and SVGAGI. This CDR3 has 15 residues. Deletions cut 6 bases from V and 2 bases from J, with 16 bases between. CDR3 coding DNA: TGTGCCAGCAGCAGAACTCGGGACATCAACTATGGCTACACCTTC. Amino acids: CASSRTRDINYGYTF.

This clone showed up many times. The chain uses TRBV18 and TRBJ2-7, with 9 bases that match TRBD2. CDR1 and CDR2 from the germline V gene are KGHSH and LQKENI. The ends lost 1 base at V and 6 bases at J; junction bases unmatched: 13. The CDR3 runs 17 residues. The CDR3 spells CASSPRRIAGDFGEQYV. The CDR3 nucleotides are TGTGCCAGCTCACCACGTCGTATAGCGGGAGACTTCGGCGAGCAGTACGTC.

This clone appeared many times. The chain combines TRBV6-6 with TRBJ1-5; D ambiguous. Germline assignment: CDR1 MNHNY and CDR2 SVGAGI (reference sequence). The CDR3 contains 15 residues. Trimming took 5 bases from V and 0 from J, leaving 11 bases between them. The CDR3: CASSNAGGSNQPQHF. The CDR3 nucleotides are TGTGCCAGCAGTAACGCGGGCGGTAGCAATCAGCCCCAGCATTTT.

This clone was observed a few times. The chain links TRBV9 to TRBJ2-1, with TRBD2 matching 8 bases. Germline trimming cut 3 bases from V and 7 bases from J; bases unmatched to any gene: 12. Per the germline V gene, CDR1 is SGDLS and CDR2 is YYNGEE. There are 16 residues in the CDR3. CDR3 sequence: CASSGLGTSHSNEQFF. DNA for the CDR3: TGTGCCAGCAGCGGGTTGGGGACTAGTCATTCAAATGAGCAGTTCTTC.

This clone appeared many times. The rearrangement links TRBV11-1 to TRBJ2-1; possibly TRBD1 for D (6 bases). V was shortened by 4 bases and J by 2 bases, with 15 bases between the two germline ends. The CDR3 totals 16 residues. Looked up from germline, CDR1 is SGHAT and CDR2 is FQDESV (reference sequence). CDR3 coding DNA: TGTGCCAGCAGCTCCCGGGCCGGGACAACCTACAATGAGCAGTTCTTC. This sequence encodes CASSSRAGTTYNEQFF.

This clone was seen only a few times. This chain uses TRBV10-3 with TRBJ1-6; TRBD1 matches at 7 bases. Germline V gene data show CDR1 as ENHRY and CDR2 as SYGVKD. J was trimmed by 4 bases and V by 4 bases; bases with no gene match: 1. This CDR3 is built from 14 residues. The DNA of the CDR3 is TGTGCCATCAGTGCGGGACAGTATAATTCACCCCTCCACTTT. It translates to CAISAGQYNSPLHF.

This clone was observed many times. The chain joins TRBV7-3 to TRBJ2-1, with TRBD2 as a possible D gene (6 bases). Germline assignment: CDR1 SGHTA and CDR2 FQGTGA. V was cut by 5 bases and J by 3 bases, with 17 bases left in between. The CDR3 loop spans 16 amino acids. The CDR3 DNA reads TGTGCCAGCAGCCCCCTGGGGGGAGTCAACTACAATGAGCAGTTCTTC. Translated: CASSPLGGVNYNEQFF.

This clone occurred many times. This sequence joins TRBV9 and TRBJ2-1; D might be TRBD1 (5 bases). The length of the CDR3 is 14 residues. V dropped 0 bases and J dropped 8 bases, with 12 bases sitting between them. Germline V gives CDR1 SGDLS, CDR2 YYNGEE. The CDR3 spells CASSVGQARDEQFF. The CDR3 region has the DNA TGTGCCAGCAGCGTAGGTCAGGCCAGGGATGAGCAGTTCTTC. The full variable domain, with the rest looked up from reference TRBV9 and TRBJ2-1, is DSGVTQTPKHLITATGQRVTLRCSPRSGDLSVYWYQQSLDQGLQFLIQYYNGEERAKGNILERFSAQQFPDLHSELNLSSLELGDSALYFCASSVGQARDEQFFGPGTRLTVL.

This clone came up many times. V is TRBV2 and J is TRBJ1-4; TRBD1 aligns across 9 bases. CDR1 is SNHLY, CDR2 FYNNEI, per germline. With 2 bases clipped from V and 0 bases from J, the junction kept 10 bases outside the gene matches. The CDR3 has 19 residues. The CDR3 here is CASSENPGQGRSTNEKLFF. DNA of the CDR3: TGTGCCAGCAGTGAAAATCCTGGACAGGGGAGGTCAACTAATGAAAAACTGTTTTTT.

This clone has a count of ten or more. V is TRBV19 and J is TRBJ1-5, with TRBD1 matching 8 bases. Germline lookup yields CDR1 LNHDA and CDR2 SQIVND (reference sequence). V lost 1 base, J lost 6 bases, and 11 bases stayed unmatched. The CDR3 consists of 17 residues. The CDR3 DNA is TGTGCCAGTAGTATAGGCCTAGGACAGGGTGGAGGTCAGCCCCAGCATTTT. Its translation is CASSIGLGQGGGQPQHF.